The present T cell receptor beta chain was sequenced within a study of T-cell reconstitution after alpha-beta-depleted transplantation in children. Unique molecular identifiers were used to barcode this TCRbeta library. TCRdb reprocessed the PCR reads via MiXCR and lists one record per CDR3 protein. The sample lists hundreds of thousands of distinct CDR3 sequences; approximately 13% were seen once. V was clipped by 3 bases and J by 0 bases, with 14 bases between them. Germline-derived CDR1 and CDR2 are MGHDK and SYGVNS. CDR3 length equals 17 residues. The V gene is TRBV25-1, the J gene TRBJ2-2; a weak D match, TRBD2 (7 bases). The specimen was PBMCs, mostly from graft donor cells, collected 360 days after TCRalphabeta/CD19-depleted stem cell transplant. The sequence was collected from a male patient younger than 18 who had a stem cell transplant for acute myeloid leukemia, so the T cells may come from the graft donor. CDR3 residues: CASSDHGGAANTGELFF. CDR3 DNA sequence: TGTGCCAGCAGTGATCATGGGGGGGCCGCGAACACCGGGGAGCTGTTTTTT.